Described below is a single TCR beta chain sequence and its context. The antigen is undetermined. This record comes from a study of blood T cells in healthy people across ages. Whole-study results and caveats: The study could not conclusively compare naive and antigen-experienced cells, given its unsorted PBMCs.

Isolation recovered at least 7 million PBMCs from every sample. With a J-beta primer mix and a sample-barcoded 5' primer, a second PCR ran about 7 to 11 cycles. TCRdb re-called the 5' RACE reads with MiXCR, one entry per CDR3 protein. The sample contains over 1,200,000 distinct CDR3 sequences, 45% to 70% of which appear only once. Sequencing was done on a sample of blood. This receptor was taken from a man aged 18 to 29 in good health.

CDR3 region: CASSLAQVIDTQYF. The CDR3 bases are TGTGCCAGCAGCTTAGCGCAGGTTATAGATACGCAGTATTTT. The V call is TRBV7-6, the J call TRBJ2-3; D gene uncertain. Between the trimmed V and J ends, which lost 0 bases and 5 bases, there was a span of 9 bases. The germline CDR1 and CDR2 sequences are SGHVS and FNYEAQ. This CDR3 region has 14 residues.